The T cell receptor beta chain under discussion was sequenced for a study of CD8 T cells in Susac syndrome. It was with random hexamers that about 0.45 to 1 ug RNA was reverse transcribed. The CDR3 of TCR beta was amplified by immunoSEQ multiplex PCR across 54 Vbeta and 13 Jbeta. A single record per CDR3 protein comes from TCRdb applying MiXCR to the immunoSEQ multiplex PCR reads. The sample contains about 110,000 distinct CDR3 sequences, 96% of which appear only once. The germline gives CDR1 SGHTA, CDR2 FQGNSA. This CDR3 is 14 amino acids long. V lost 1 base and J lost 0, with 6 bases in between. The T cells that were sequenced for TCR beta were CD8+ and CD4+ cells from blood. Negative isolation was used for CD8+ and CD4+ T cells and FACS enrichment for TEMRA cells.

Material for sequencing was CD4+ T cells from PBMCs. This chain links TRBV7-2 with TRBJ2-5; D unresolved. The source is a human donor in good health. CDR3 DNA sequence: TGTGCCAGCAGCTTAGGCACTCACCAAGAGACCCAGTACTTC. As protein: CASSLGTHQETQYF.